These 10 T cell receptor beta chains originate from one sample sequenced in a study of blood T cell repertoires in COVID-19. Only in-frame clones appear in the TCRdb table, and some are missing; sequencing was by immunoSEQ multiplex PCR. This table has about 370,000 clones, approximately 90% appearing once. Input material: PBMCs or T cells enriched from blood (not recorded which). The receptors come from a young man who had recovered from COVID-19.

This clone has only one observation. V gene TRBV6-1 combines with J gene TRBJ1-2, with D perhaps TRBD1 (5 bases). Deletions cut 0 bases from V and 4 bases from J, with 15 bases between. CDR3 length: 16 residues. Germline-derived CDR1 and CDR2 are MNHNS and SASEGT. The CDR3 loop is CASSEASMGGTYGYTF. The DNA of the CDR3 is TGTGCCAGCAGTGAAGCGTCCATGGGGGGGACCTATGGCTACACCTTC.

This clone was seen a single time. This chain uses TRBV28 with TRBJ2-7; a weak D match, TRBD1 (5 bases). This CDR3 has 13 amino acids. Germline V lookup: CDR1 MDHEN, CDR2 SYDVKM. V was trimmed by 6 bases and J by 2 bases, leaving 11 bases between them. CDR3 sequence: CASSQTEPYEQYF. The CDR3 DNA follows: TGTGCCAGCAGCCAGACAGAGCCCTACGAGCAGTACTTC.

CDR3 residues: CASFPWAGAGDEQFF. The DNA for the CDR3 is TGCGCCAGCTTCCCGTGGGCGGGAGCGGGCGATGAGCAGTTCTTC. The chain recombines TRBV5-1 with TRBJ2-1; 7 bases fit TRBD2. V shed 7 bases and J 8 bases; nucleotides not matched to a gene: 15. Germline V lookup: CDR1 SGHRS, CDR2 YFSETQ. This CDR3 is built from 15 residues.

The rearrangement links TRBV4-2 to TRBJ2-2, with D hard to call. The CDR3 length is 15 residues. Trimming cost V 1 base and J 4 bases, with 10 bases left between them. Germline assignment: CDR1 LGHNA and CDR2 YNFKEQ. This CDR3 reads CASSQVYGSTGELFF. The CDR3 DNA reads TGTGCCAGCAGCCAAGTTTATGGCAGCACCGGGGAGCTGTTTTTT.

The chain employs TRBV11-1 and TRBJ2-2; TRBD2 is a possible D gene (5 bases). The CDR3 sequence is 15 residues long. CDR1 is SGHAT and CDR2 is FQDESV in the germline V gene (reference sequence). Trimming cost V 5 bases and J 4 bases, with 14 bases left between them. DNA for the CDR3: TGTGCCAGCAGCCAAGTGGCGGGTAGCACCGGGGAGCTGTTTTTT. Encoded protein: CASSQVAGSTGELFF.

The chain uses TRBV19 and TRBJ2-1; TRBD1 matches 7 bases. Germline trimming cut 0 bases from V and 3 bases from J; bases unmatched to any gene: 2. The CDR3 extends over 15 amino acids. Germline values: CDR1 LNHDA, CDR2 SQIVND (reference sequence). The CDR3, as DNA: TGTGCCAGTAGTATAGATAGACAGGGCTACAATGAGCAGTTCTTC. This gives the protein CASSIDRQGYNEQFF.

The rearrangement links TRBV9 to TRBJ1-4; a possible D gene is TRBD1 (5 bases). This CDR3 region has 14 residues. CDR1 is SGDLS and CDR2 is YYNGEE in the germline V gene. V was cut by 1 base and J by 7 bases, with 11 bases left in between. CDR3 nucleotide sequence: TGTGCCAGCAGCGTACAGGGAGGAGGTGAAAAACTGTTTTTT. The encoded protein is CASSVQGGGEKLFF.

V and J are TRBV2 and TRBJ2-1; D is possibly TRBD1 (6 bases). Trimming took off 6 bases at V and 0 bases at J, with 12 bases between the two ends. The V gene's germline CDR1 is SNHLY and CDR2 FYNNEI. The CDR3 has 15 residues. CDR3 in amino acids: CASRAGESSYNEQFF. CDR3 coding DNA: TGTGCCAGCAGAGCAGGGGAGAGCTCCTACAATGAGCAGTTCTTC.

The chain has TRBV6-5 and TRBJ2-3; TRBD1 might be the D (6 bases). The CDR3 consists of 15 residues. V lost 6 bases and J 5 bases, leaving 18 bases between the germline ends. CDR1 is MNHEY and CDR2 is SVGAGI in the germline V gene. CDR3 in amino acids: CASRSGQALGDTQYF. The CDR3 nucleotides are TGTGCCAGCAGATCGGGACAAGCGCTCGGAGATACGCAGTATTTT.

The chain links TRBV9 to TRBJ2-5, with D maybe TRBD1 (5 bases). In germline, CDR1 is SGDLS, CDR2 YYNGEE. CDR3 length: 13 residues. The germline V and J ends were trimmed by 1 base and 3 bases, with 7 bases remaining between them. This CDR3 reads CASSVQDKETQYF. For the CDR3, the DNA is TGTGCCAGCAGCGTACAGGACAAAGAGACCCAGTACTTC.